The 31 T cell receptor beta chains below all came from one sample that was sequenced in a study of cytomegalovirus exposure and HLA in healthy donors. PCR involved 60 Vbeta and 13 Jbeta primers. The table came from immunoSEQ multiplex PCR; TCRdb's copy has only in-frame clones and leaves some out. The repertoire holds about 120,000 clones, approximately 80% seen once, with about 10% in the top ten. The source material was PBMCs. The receptors stem from a man in his forties or fifties in good health and CMV-seropositive.

V gene TRBV11-2 combines with J gene TRBJ2-7, with TRBD1 matching over 10 bases. Germline V gene lookup returns CDR1 SGHAT and CDR2 FQNNGV. This CDR3 contains 14 residues. J gave up 6 bases and V 8 bases, and 10 bases lay outside the gene matches. The CDR3 DNA follows: TGTGCCAGCGGCAGGGACAGGGGAACTTTCGAGCAGTACTTC. This gives the protein CASGRDRGTFEQYF.

The rearrangement uses TRBV6-1 and TRBJ1-1, with D possibly matching TRBD1 (5 bases). The germline gives CDR1 MNHNS, CDR2 SASEGT. V was cut by 2 bases and J by 2 bases, with 9 bases left in between. The CDR3 consists of 14 residues. CDR3 loop: CASSERWGNTEAFF. CDR3 bases: TGTGCCAGCAGTGAAAGGTGGGGCAACACTGAAGCTTTCTTT.

This clone was seen more than once but under ten times. This chain links TRBV25-1 with TRBJ2-7, with a tentative D call TRBD2 (5 bases). CDR1 is MGHDK, CDR2 SYGVNS, per germline. CDR3 length equals 14 residues. The V gene lost 7 bases and the J gene lost 0 bases, with 13 bases spanning the gap. CDR3 sequence reads: CASKTTPSSYEQYF. DNA of the CDR3: TGTGCCAGCAAGACTACTCCGAGCTCCTACGAGCAGTACTTC.

This chain connects TRBV27 to TRBJ1-2, with D hard to call. From germline, CDR1 is MNHEY and CDR2 SMNVEV (reference sequence). Trimming shortened V by 0 bases and J by 5 bases, and 10 bases separated the two germline ends. CDR3 length: 14 residues. The CDR3 sequence: CASSLSRGSYGYTF. Here the CDR3 DNA reads TGTGCCAGCAGTTTATCCCGGGGTTCATATGGCTACACCTTC.

This rearrangement joins TRBV7-9 to TRBJ2-3; 10 bases map to TRBD1. Germline CDR1 and CDR2: SEHNR and FQNEAQ (reference sequence). This CDR3 is 15 amino acids long. The V segment lost 4 bases and the J segment 5 bases; nucleotides outside the gene matches: 6. The CDR3 DNA sequence: TGTGCCAGCAGCTCGCGACAGGGGGCGGAAGATACGCAGTATTTT. Residues: CASSSRQGAEDTQYF.

This clone showed up just a few times. This chain links TRBV7-3 with TRBJ2-7; D is possibly TRBD1 (5 bases). Per the germline V gene, CDR1 is SGHTA and CDR2 is FQGTGA. The CDR3 runs to 16 residues. V was clipped by 5 bases and J by 3 bases, with 20 bases between them. The CDR3 reads CASSLVLKTVNYEQYF. In DNA form, the CDR3 reads TGTGCCAGCAGCCTCGTTCTTAAGACAGTTAACTACGAGCAGTACTTC.

The gene calls are TRBV25-1 and TRBJ2-7, with 7 positions matching TRBD1. Germline V gene sequence: CDR1 MGHDK, CDR2 SYGVNS. The V gene end was trimmed by 4 bases and the J gene end by 1 base; junction bases not matched to a gene: 4. This CDR3 is built from 14 residues. The CDR3: CASSGLTGSYEQYF. DNA for the CDR3: TGTGCCAGCAGTGGACTGACAGGGTCCTACGAGCAGTACTTC.

With regard to this clone: One junction end disagrees with the germline gene, perhaps due to a read error. V and J are TRBV19 and TRBJ1-5; the D gene is possibly TRBD1 (6 bases). This CDR3 is 16 amino acids long. In germline, CDR1 is LNHDA, CDR2 SQIVND (reference sequence). CDR3 loop: CASSLLRGGLSQLQHF. The CDR3 nucleotides read TGTGCCAGTAGTCTCCTGAGGGGGGGCCTCAGTCAGCTCCAGCATTTT.

This rearrangement joins TRBV9 to TRBJ2-3, with 8 bases fitting TRBD2. Trimming cost V 0 bases and J 10 bases; bases outside gene matches: 10. Germline CDR1 SGDLS, CDR2 YYNGEE. The CDR3 loop spans 15 amino acids. Here the CDR3 DNA reads TGTGCCAGCAGCGTAGACGCAGGGGCTAGCGGGTCGCAGTATTTT. Translated: CASSVDAGASGSQYF.

The chain combines TRBV10-3 with TRBJ2-5, with a tentative D call TRBD2 (6 bases). Germline CDR1 reads ENHRY; CDR2 reads SYGVKD. There are 13 residues in the CDR3. The V and J ends lost 4 bases and 5 bases respectively, with 11 bases between them. The CDR3 region has the DNA TGTGCCATCAGTGCACTGGAGGGGGAGACCCAGTACTTC. This encodes CAISALEGETQYF.

J is TRBJ1-2 and V is TRBV6-1; D is perhaps TRBD1 (6 bases). V lost 1 base and J lost 8, with 11 bases in between. Germline V gene lookup returns CDR1 MNHNS and CDR2 SASEGT. The CDR3 contains 13 residues. DNA for the CDR3: TGTGCCAGCAGTGAAGTAAGGGGGTACGGCTACACCTTC. It encodes CASSEVRGYGYTF.

In this sample, this clone turned up a few times. The V gene is TRBV28, the J gene TRBJ1-2; 8 bases map to TRBD1. Germline V CDR1 and CDR2: MDHEN, SYDVKM. The CDR3 covers 15 residues. The V and J ends lost 6 bases and 5 bases, in that order; junction bases with no gene match: 11. CDR3 residues: CASRDWDRLGYGYTF. The CDR3 DNA follows: TGTGCCAGCAGGGACTGGGACAGGTTGGGGTATGGCTACACCTTC.

The chain couples TRBV5-1 to TRBJ2-5, with 7 bases that match TRBD1. Trimming at V came to 4 bases and at J to 5 bases, leaving 14 bases not matched to a gene. Per the germline V gene, CDR1 is SGHRS and CDR2 is YFSETQ. This CDR3 is 16 amino acids long. This CDR3 reads CASSLTGTEVLETQYF. The CDR3 DNA follows: TGCGCCAGCAGCCTCACCGGGACAGAGGTATTGGAGACCCAGTACTTC.

This clone appeared a single time. This rearrangement joins TRBV4-1 to TRBJ2-3; 9 nucleotides match TRBD2. Germline V gene lookup returns CDR1 MGHRA and CDR2 YSYEKL. This CDR3 has 16 residues. The V segment lost 4 bases and the J segment 4 bases; nucleotides outside the gene matches: 9. The CDR3: CASSRRASGVADTQYF. CDR3 sequence (DNA): TGCGCCAGCAGCCGTAGGGCTAGCGGGGTGGCAGATACGCAGTATTTT.

Only a few counts were recorded for this clone. This chain links TRBV27 with TRBJ2-3, with TRBD1 matching over 7 bases. Germline lookup yields CDR1 MNHEY and CDR2 SMNVEV (reference sequence). This CDR3 contains 14 residues. V shed 5 bases, J shed 6 bases, and the junction held 8 bases outside the gene matches. The CDR3 DNA sequence: TGTGCCAGCAGTCGGAATATAGGGGGCGATACGCAGTATTTT. Amino acids: CASSRNIGGDTQYF.

The chain has TRBV30 and TRBJ1-6, with TRBD1 as a possible D gene (6 bases). Trimming left V 4 bases short and J 7 bases short, with 23 bases between. In germline, CDR1 is GTSNPN, CDR2 SVGIG (reference sequence). CDR3 length equals 17 residues. The chain's CDR3 is CAWNVGGREGGNSPLHF. The CDR3 DNA reads TGTGCCTGGAATGTTGGTGGCAGGGAAGGGGGAAATTCACCCCTCCACTTT. The full variable domain, with the rest looked up from reference TRBV30 and TRBJ1-6, is SQTIHQWPATLVQPVGSPLSLECTVEGTSNPNLYWYRQAAGRGLQLLFYSVGIGQISSEVPQNLSASRPQDRQFILSSKKLLLSDSGFYLCAWNVGGREGGNSPLHFGNGTRLTVT.

This sequence joins TRBV7-2 and TRBJ1-1; TRBD1 is a possible D gene (5 bases). The V and J ends lost 5 bases and 4 bases respectively, with 17 bases between them. Germline CDR1 and CDR2: SGHTA and FQGNSA. CDR3 length: 15 amino acids. CDR3 in amino acids: CASSPPGGRGTEAFF. The CDR3 DNA reads TGTGCCAGCAGCCCTCCCGGGGGAAGGGGCACTGAAGCTTTCTTT.

V is TRBV4-1 and J is TRBJ2-1; TRBD2 aligns across 13 bases. V was pared by 1 base and J by 4 bases, with 7 bases of the junction left unmatched. Germline loops: CDR1 MGHRA, CDR2 YSYEKL. CDR3 size: 18 residues. This chain's CDR3 is CASSQGSLAGGDYNEQFF. The CDR3 DNA reads TGCGCCAGCAGCCAAGGGTCACTAGCGGGGGGGGATTACAATGAGCAGTTCTTC.

In its sample, this clone was seen a few times. The gene calls are TRBV5-6 and TRBJ2-7; weak D call: TRBD2 (6 bases). With 4 bases removed from V and 0 bases from J, the gap between germline ends came to 11 bases. The CDR3 extends over 14 amino acids. Germline lookup yields CDR1 SGHDT and CDR2 YYEEEE. The CDR3 region is CASSPGVSSYEQYF. The CDR3 DNA reads TGTGCCAGCAGCCCGGGGGTGAGCTCCTACGAGCAGTACTTC.

The chain links TRBV28 to TRBJ1-1; 9 nucleotides agree with TRBD1. Trimming took 5 bases from V and 0 from J; bases not matched to a gene: 7. Germline V CDR1 and CDR2: MDHEN, SYDVKM. This CDR3 region has 16 residues. CDR3 amino acids: CASSGFGTGMNTEAFF. The CDR3 nucleotides are TGTGCCAGCAGTGGCTTCGGGACAGGGATGAACACTGAAGCTTTCTTT. Together with reference TRBV28 and TRBJ1-1, the CDR3 gives the full variable domain: DVKVTQSSRYLVKRTGEKVFLECVQDMDHENMFWYRQDPGLGLRLIYFSYDVKMKEKGDIPEGYSVSREKKERFSLILESASTNQTSMYLCASSGFGTGMNTEAFFGQGTRLTVV.

The V call is TRBV25-1, the J call TRBJ2-5; D unresolved. The CDR3 covers 14 residues. The V gene lost 1 base and the J gene lost 2 bases, with 8 bases spanning the gap. From germline, CDR1 is MGHDK and CDR2 SYGVNS. The CDR3 region is CASSEFIRQETQYF. CDR3 nucleotides: TGTGCCAGCAGTGAATTTATCAGACAAGAGACCCAGTACTTC.

The CDR3 here is CASSVKRGTIHF. The CDR3 DNA follows: TGTGCCAGCAGTGTAAAACGGGGTACGATCCACTTT. V is TRBV2 and J is TRBJ1-6; no reliable D call. Trimming shortened V by 4 bases and J by 17 bases, and 15 bases separated the two germline ends. The CDR3 contains 12 residues. The V gene's germline CDR1 is SNHLY and CDR2 FYNNEI.

The V gene is TRBV4-3, the J gene TRBJ2-7; 7 positions match TRBD1. Germline CDR1 is LGHNA and CDR2 is YSLEER. V shed 6 bases, J shed 2 bases, and the junction held 7 bases outside the gene matches. CDR3 length equals 14 residues. As DNA, the CDR3 is TGCGCCAGCAGTATGACAGGGAGTCCCTACGAGCAGTACTTC. Residues: CASSMTGSPYEQYF.

Details on this clone: A junction end diverges from the germline sequence, so it may reflect a read error. The J gene is TRBJ1-1, the V gene TRBV7-9; TRBD1 agrees at 12 bases. The CDR3 runs to 12 residues. Germline V CDR1 and CDR2: SEHNR, FQNEAQ (reference sequence). The CDR3 protein is CGTGGYNTEAFF. In DNA, the CDR3 is TGCGGGACAGGGGGCTATAACACTGAAGCTTTCTTT.

The chain uses TRBV4-3 and TRBJ2-1; 11 nucleotides align to TRBD2. Per the germline V gene, CDR1 is LGHNA and CDR2 is YSLEER. The CDR3 runs to 15 residues. With 10 bases clipped from V and 4 bases from J, the junction kept 9 bases outside the gene matches. CDR3 loop: CAISLGTSGYNEQFF. The CDR3 coding sequence is TGCGCCATATCCCTCGGGACTAGCGGATACAATGAGCAGTTCTTC.

This chain connects TRBV19 to TRBJ2-2; tentatively, D is TRBD1 (5 bases). V lost 4 bases to trimming and J lost 3 bases, with 9 bases between them. Germline V gene sequence: CDR1 LNHDA, CDR2 SQIVND (reference sequence). The CDR3 runs 14 residues. The CDR3 here is CASSSGQYTGELFF. DNA of the CDR3: TGTGCCAGTAGTAGCGGACAATACACCGGGGAGCTGTTTTTT.

The chain recombines TRBV30 with TRBJ1-5, with D uncertain. CDR1 and CDR2 (germline): GTSNPN, SVGIG (reference sequence). CDR3 length equals 18 residues. The V end was cut by 0 bases, the J end by 3 bases, with 21 bases between. The chain's CDR3 is CAWSVGRWFKANNQPQHF. CDR3 sequence (DNA): TGTGCCTGGAGTGTGGGGAGGTGGTTTAAAGCAAACAATCAGCCCCAGCATTTT.

The rearrangement links TRBV4-2 to TRBJ2-5; 15 positions agree with TRBD2. CDR3 length equals 17 residues. Unmatched junction bases numbered 7, after V lost 4 bases and J lost 4 bases. Germline loops: CDR1 LGHNA, CDR2 YNFKEQ. The CDR3 bases are TGTGCCAGCAGCCCCGGACTAGCGGGGGGGCCTAGAGAGACCCAGTACTTC. This sequence encodes CASSPGLAGGPRETQYF.

V and J are TRBV5-1 and TRBJ2-2; the D gene is possibly TRBD1 (6 bases). The CDR3 consists of 13 residues. V was cut by 0 bases and J by 6 bases, with 6 bases left in between. Per the germline V gene, CDR1 is SGHRS and CDR2 is YFSETQ. The CDR3 coding sequence is TGCGCCAGCAGCTTGGAGGGGGCCGGGGAGCTGTTTTTT. Translation: CASSLEGAGELFF.

This chain joins TRBV7-9 and TRBJ2-4; TRBD1 matches at 10 bases. The V gene end was trimmed by 2 bases and the J gene end by 7 bases; junction bases not matched to a gene: 11. The germline V gene encodes CDR1 SEHNR and CDR2 FQNEAQ (reference sequence). This CDR3 comprises 17 residues. CDR3: CASSLSGWDRGGNIQYF. CDR3 DNA: TGTGCCAGCAGCTTAAGCGGTTGGGACAGGGGAGGGAACATTCAGTACTTC.

V and J are TRBV11-3 and TRBJ2-2; 13 bases map to TRBD2. This CDR3 has 16 residues. Germline V lookup: CDR1 SGHNT, CDR2 YENEEA. V lost 5 bases to trimming and J lost 4 bases; unmatched junction nucleotides: 4. The CDR3 protein is CASSPRTSGGTGELFF. The DNA for the CDR3 is TGTGCCAGCAGCCCCCGGACTAGCGGGGGCACCGGGGAGCTGTTTTTT.